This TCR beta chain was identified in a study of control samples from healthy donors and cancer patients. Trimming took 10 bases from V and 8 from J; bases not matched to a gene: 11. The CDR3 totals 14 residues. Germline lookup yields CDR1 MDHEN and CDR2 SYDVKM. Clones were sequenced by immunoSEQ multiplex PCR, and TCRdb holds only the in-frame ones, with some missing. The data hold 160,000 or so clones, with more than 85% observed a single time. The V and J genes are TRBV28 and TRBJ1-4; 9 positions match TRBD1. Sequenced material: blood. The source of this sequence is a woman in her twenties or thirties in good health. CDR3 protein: CATDEDRGGEKLFF. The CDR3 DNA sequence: TGTGCCACCGATGAGGACAGGGGAGGAGAAAAACTGTTTTTT. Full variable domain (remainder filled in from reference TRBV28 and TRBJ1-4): DVKVTQSSRYLVKRTGEKVFLECVQDMDHENMFWYRQDPGLGLRLIYFSYDVKMKEKGDIPEGYSVSREKKERFSLILESASTNQTSMYLCATDEDRGGEKLFFGSGTQLSVL.